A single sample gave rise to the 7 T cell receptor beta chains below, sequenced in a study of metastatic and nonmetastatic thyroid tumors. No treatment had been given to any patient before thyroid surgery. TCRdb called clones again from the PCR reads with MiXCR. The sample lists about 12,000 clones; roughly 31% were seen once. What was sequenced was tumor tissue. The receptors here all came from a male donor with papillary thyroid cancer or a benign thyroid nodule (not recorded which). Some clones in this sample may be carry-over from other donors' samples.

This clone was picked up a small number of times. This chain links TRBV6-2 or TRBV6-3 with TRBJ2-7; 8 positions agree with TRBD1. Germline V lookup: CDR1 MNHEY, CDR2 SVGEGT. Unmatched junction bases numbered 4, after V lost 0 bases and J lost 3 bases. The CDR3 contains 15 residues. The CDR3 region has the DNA TGTGCCAGCAGTTACTCCGGGACAGGCAACTACGAGCAGTACTTC. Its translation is CASSYSGTGNYEQYF.

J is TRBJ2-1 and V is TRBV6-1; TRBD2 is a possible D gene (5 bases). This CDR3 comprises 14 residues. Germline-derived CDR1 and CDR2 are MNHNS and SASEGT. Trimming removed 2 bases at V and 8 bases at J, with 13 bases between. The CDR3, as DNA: TGTGCCAGCAGTGAAAAGTCCCGGGGTGATGAGCAGTTCTTC. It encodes CASSEKSRGDEQFF.

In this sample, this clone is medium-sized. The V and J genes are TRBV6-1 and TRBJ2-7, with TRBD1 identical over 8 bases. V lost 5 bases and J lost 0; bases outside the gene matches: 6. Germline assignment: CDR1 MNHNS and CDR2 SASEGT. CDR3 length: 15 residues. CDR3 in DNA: TGTGCCAGCAGTTGGTCAGGGGGCGCCTCCTACGAGCAGTACTTC. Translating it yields CASSWSGGASYEQYF.

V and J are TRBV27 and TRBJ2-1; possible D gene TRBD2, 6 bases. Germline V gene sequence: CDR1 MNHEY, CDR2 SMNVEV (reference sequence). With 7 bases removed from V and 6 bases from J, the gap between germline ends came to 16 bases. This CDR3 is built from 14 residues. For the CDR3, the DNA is TGTGCCAGCACACCCCGCGGAGGGCCCAATGAGCAGTTCTTC. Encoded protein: CASTPRGGPNEQFF.

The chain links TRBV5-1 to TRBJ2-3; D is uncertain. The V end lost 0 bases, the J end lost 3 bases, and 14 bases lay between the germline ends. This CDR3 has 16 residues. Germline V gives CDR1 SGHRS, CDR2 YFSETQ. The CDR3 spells CASSLEQALRTDTQYF. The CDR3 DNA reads TGCGCCAGCAGCTTGGAGCAGGCCCTTAGGACAGATACGCAGTATTTT.

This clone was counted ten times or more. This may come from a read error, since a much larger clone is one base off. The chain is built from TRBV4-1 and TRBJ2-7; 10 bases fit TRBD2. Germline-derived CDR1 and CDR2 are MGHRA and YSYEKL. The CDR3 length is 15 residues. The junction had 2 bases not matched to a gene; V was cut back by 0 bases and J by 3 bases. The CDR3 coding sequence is TGCGCCAGCAGCCAAGATGCTAGCGGGGGCTACGAGCAGTACTTC. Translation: CASSQDASGGYEQYF.

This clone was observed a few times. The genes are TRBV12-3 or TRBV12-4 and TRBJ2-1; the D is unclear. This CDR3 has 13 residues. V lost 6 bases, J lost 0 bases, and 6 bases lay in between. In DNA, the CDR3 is TGTGCCAGCAGGGTGGGCTCCTACAATGAGCAGTTCTTC. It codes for CASRVGSYNEQFF.